This T cell receptor beta chain was captured by sequencing in a study of OX40 agonist ivuxolimab in advanced cancers. For the study at large: The treatment was a fully human IgG2 OX40 agonist, ivuxolimab.

Sequencing used immunoSEQ multiplex PCR; TCRdb keeps in-frame clones, though not all of them. This repertoire shows tens of thousands of clones, around 88% found once; its top ten account for 2.5% to 3%. Trimming pared 1 base from V and 1 base from J, leaving 17 bases between. This CDR3 has 17 amino acids. From germline, CDR1 is SGHAT and CDR2 FQNNGV. V gene TRBV11-2 combines with J gene TRBJ2-7; D is perhaps TRBD2 (7 bases). The sequencing here drew on CD4+ or CD8+ T cells sorted from blood, taken in a trial of the OX40 agonist ivuxolimab. This TCR came from an adult with an advanced solid tumor such as melanoma, head and neck, liver or kidney cancer. CDR3: CASSLVLGGVSSYEQYF. CDR3 in DNA: TGTGCCAGCAGCTTAGTTCTAGGGGGGGTTAGTTCCTACGAGCAGTACTTC.